Below, one T cell receptor (beta chain) is given with its context. This sample was taken from a study of blood T cell repertoires in COVID-19. Study overall: Some COVID-19 samples were acute and others convalescent; all came from the United States, Italy and Spain. The analysed material was cDNA or gDNA that came from T cells, B-cell-depleted T cells, or PBMCs.

Original processing methods: By means of reference gene primer amplification, nucleated cell counts were estimated. The assay was immunoSEQ multiplex PCR, and TCRdb's table has in-frame clones only and misses some. V and J calls and clone size are copied from that table; D and trimming were computed from the DNA. Of about 200,000 clones in the sample, 83% were seen once. The CDR3 consists of 16 residues. Germline CDR1 reads SGHVS; CDR2 reads FQNEAQ. Trimming removed 2 bases from V and 5 bases from J; junction bases left unmatched: 9. This clonotype originated in a woman between 40 and 55 years old with active or convalescent COVID-19. The chain carries TRBV7-8 and TRBJ1-3; 7 nucleotides agree with TRBD1. The specimen was peripheral blood. In DNA, the CDR3 is TGTGCCAGCAGCTTATTGACACAGGGGTACCGAAACACCATATATTTT. It specifies CASSLLTQGYRNTIYF.